The 23 T cell receptor beta chains below all came from one sample that was sequenced in a study of beta chain features in type 1 diabetes. Expressed TCRB transcripts were sequenced, since all the RNA that had been isolated was reverse transcribed. Sequenced by immunoSEQ multiplex PCR; TCRdb stores in-frame clones only, minus some. The top ten hold around 0.02% of the sample, which has 810,000 or so clones, roughly 15% seen once. The sample consisted of naive CD4+ T cells from blood. The source of these receptors is a woman between 18 and 29 years old in good health.

The V call is TRBV7-9, the J call TRBJ2-2, with 11 bases matching TRBD2. Germline CDR1 is SEHNR and CDR2 is FQNEAQ (reference sequence). J gave up 6 bases and V 6 bases, and 15 bases lay outside the gene matches. The CDR3 length is 18 residues. The CDR3 sequence: CASRFPVASGRSAGELFF. The CDR3 DNA sequence: TGTGCCAGCAGGTTCCCGGTTGCTAGCGGGAGGAGTGCCGGGGAGCTGTTTTTT.

The gene calls are TRBV15 and TRBJ2-1; 10 positions agree with TRBD2. Trimming took 2 bases from V and 4 from J; bases not matched to a gene: 8. The CDR3 consists of 17 residues. Per germline, CDR1 LNHNV and CDR2 YYDKDF (reference sequence). The CDR3 DNA reads as TGTGCCACCAGCAGAAACAGAGCGGGGGGGGATTACAATGAGCAGTTCTTC. Translated, it gives CATSRNRAGGDYNEQFF.

This clone has just a few counts. The chain recombines TRBV21-1 with TRBJ2-1; the D call in the table, TRBD2, was not verified against the DNA. TRBV21-1 is an annotated pseudogene. There are 23 residues in the CDR3. The chain's CDR3 is CASTTRDGSKILCFSLFPKGQFF. The CDR3 region has the DNA TGTGCCAGCACCACTCGTGACGGGAGTAAGATTCTCTGCTTTTCTCTGTTCCCGAAGGGGCAGTTCTTC.

This clone showed up just a few times. The chain joins TRBV5-4 to TRBJ2-7, with 12 bases identical to TRBD2. The V gene end was trimmed by 2 bases and the J gene end by 3 bases; junction bases not matched to a gene: 3. CDR3 length: 15 residues. Germline V gives CDR1 SGHNT, CDR2 YYREEE (reference sequence). The CDR3 bases are TGTGCCAGCAGCTTAATGACTAGCGGGAGCTACGAGCAGTACTTC. Protein: CASSLMTSGSYEQYF.

In the case of this clone: Other DNA sequences from this sample encode an identical CDR3 as well. The chain combines TRBV20-1 with TRBJ2-5; 7 bases fit TRBD2. V dropped 3 bases and J dropped 5; count of bases not matched to a gene: 0. The germline CDR1 and CDR2 sequences are DFQATT and SNEGSKA (reference sequence). The CDR3 loop spans 11 amino acids. Here the CDR3 reads CSASGGETQYF. The DNA for the CDR3 is TGCAGTGCTAGCGGGGGGGAGACCCAGTACTTC.

The CDR3 here is CASSLRREQFF. CDR3 DNA sequence: TGTGCCAGCAGCTTAAGAAGGGAGCAGTTCTTC. The gene calls are TRBV13 and TRBJ2-1; D call uncertain. Looked up from germline, CDR1 is PRHDT and CDR2 is FYEKMQ (reference sequence). The CDR3 contains 11 residues. Trimming removed 2 bases from V and 10 bases from J, with 6 bases in between.

The CDR3 DNA reads as TGTGCCAGCAGCTTAGCCGGGGAGACCAAGGCTGGCTACACCTTC. This gives the protein CASSLAGETKAGYTF. The chain links TRBV7-9 to TRBJ1-2, with no clear D. This CDR3 is built from 15 residues. Germline CDR1 reads SEHNR; CDR2 reads FQNEAQ (reference sequence). Trimming cost V 0 bases and J 7 bases, with 15 bases left between them.

The CDR3 DNA is TGTGCCAGCAGCACCCAGAGCGGGGCGAACACCGGGGAGCTGTTTTTT. It translates to CASSTQSGANTGELFF. The chain employs TRBV11-2 and TRBJ2-2; 7 nucleotides match TRBD2. After removal of 5 bases from V and 0 bases from J, the junction contained 6 bases not matched to a gene. This CDR3 spans 16 amino acids. Germline loops: CDR1 SGHAT, CDR2 FQNNGV.

The chain uses TRBV28 and TRBJ1-3; D gene ambiguous. Germline V gene sequence: CDR1 MDHEN, CDR2 SYDVKM. The V end was cut by 1 base, the J end by 2 bases, with 9 bases between. This CDR3 has 15 amino acids. The CDR3 DNA is TGTGCCAGCAGTTTATTCACATACACTGGAAACACCATATATTTT. It yields the protein CASSLFTYTGNTIYF.

The chain links TRBV27 to TRBJ2-6; either TRBD1 or TRBD2 may supply D (5 bases each). Trimming shortened V by 3 bases and J by 0 bases, and 18 bases separated the two germline ends. The germline V gene encodes CDR1 MNHEY and CDR2 SMNVEV (reference sequence). This CDR3 is built from 19 residues. The CDR3 coding sequence is TGTGCCAGCAGTTTGCTGCCCCTCCGGGGCTACTCTGGGGCCAACGTCCTGACTTTC. Translating it yields CASSLLPLRGYSGANVLTF.

This clone was counted between two and nine times. DNA of the CDR3: TGCGCCAGCAGCCAAGTAGCGGGAGGCTCCAATGAGCAGTTCTTC. Its translation: CASSQVAGGSNEQFF. The chain is built from TRBV4-3 and TRBJ2-1; 10 bases line up with TRBD2. The CDR3 has 15 residues. The germline CDR1 and CDR2 sequences are LGHNA and YSLEER. Trimming removed 1 base from V and 6 bases from J; junction bases left unmatched: 3.

The sample holds a few counts of this clone. The chain employs TRBV11-3 and TRBJ2-7; 9 bases line up with TRBD1. Unmatched junction bases numbered 6, after V lost 4 bases and J lost 5 bases. CDR1 SGHNT and CDR2 YENEEA come from the germline V gene. This CDR3 has 14 amino acids. The chain's CDR3 is CASSSGTGSNEQYF. Here the CDR3 DNA reads TGTGCCAGCAGCTCCGGGACAGGGAGCAACGAGCAGTACTTC.

This sequence joins TRBV5-4 and TRBJ2-1, with 8 nucleotides matching TRBD2. This CDR3 comprises 15 residues. Germline values: CDR1 SGHNT, CDR2 YYREEE (reference sequence). V lost 4 bases to trimming and J lost 6 bases; unmatched junction nucleotides: 9. Written as DNA, the CDR3 is TGTGCCAGCAGCCGAGCGGGAGCTCGAGGCAATGAGCAGTTCTTC. It is translated as CASSRAGARGNEQFF. Full variable domain (rest looked up from reference TRBV5-4 and TRBJ2-1): ETGVTQSPTHLIKTRGQQVTLRCSSQSGHNTVSWYQQALGQGPQFIFQYYREEENGRGNFPPRFSGLQFPNYSSELNVNALELDDSALYLCASSRAGARGNEQFFGPGTRLTVL.

This chain uses TRBV5-1 with TRBJ2-5; D is unclear. Germline CDR1 and CDR2: SGHRS and YFSETQ. The V end was cut by 6 bases, the J end by 3 bases, with 12 bases between. The CDR3 sequence is 13 residues long. DNA for the CDR3: TGCGCCAGCATGGGCAGCCGAAAAGAGACCCAGTACTTC. This translates into CASMGSRKETQYF.

V is TRBV4-2 and J is TRBJ2-1; a weak D match, TRBD2 (5 bases). V was trimmed by 4 bases and J by 4 bases, leaving 11 bases between them. The V gene's germline CDR1 is LGHNA and CDR2 YNFKEQ. The CDR3 length is 14 residues. The CDR3 nucleotides are TGTGCCAGCAGCCGGCCCGGCGGGTACAATGAGCAGTTCTTC. Its translation is CASSRPGGYNEQFF.

This clone was counted only a few times. The rearrangement joins TRBV13 to TRBJ2-5, with D perhaps matching TRBD1 or TRBD2 (5 bases each). This CDR3 is 13 amino acids long. V lost 3 bases to trimming and J lost 5 bases, with 10 bases between them. Germline CDR1 and CDR2: PRHDT and FYEKMQ (reference sequence). DNA for the CDR3: TGTGCCAGCAGCTTGGGGGTCGGCGAGACCCAGTACTTC. This sequence encodes CASSLGVGETQYF.

The chain has TRBV6-1 and TRBJ2-1, with D hard to call. CDR1 MNHNS and CDR2 SASEGT come from the germline V gene. There are 13 residues in the CDR3. Trimming cost V 7 bases and J 4 bases, with 11 bases left between them. Here the CDR3 reads CASNERVYNEQFF. In DNA, the CDR3 is TGTGCCAGCAACGAGCGTGTATACAATGAGCAGTTCTTC.

This chain connects TRBV28 to TRBJ2-1, with 7 bases aligning to TRBD1. Germline CDR1 reads MDHEN; CDR2 reads SYDVKM. The CDR3 extends over 15 amino acids. Unmatched junction bases numbered 16, after V lost 5 bases and J lost 12 bases. The CDR3 region has the DNA TGTGCCAGCAGTACCTGGGACAGCTCCCTGAAAAGGCAGTTCTTC. It encodes CASSTWDSSLKRQFF.

This clone turned up a few times. The rearrangement joins TRBV7-2 to TRBJ2-1, with no clear D. V was cut by 2 bases and J by 4 bases, with 9 bases left in between. This CDR3 spans 14 amino acids. The germline V gene has CDR1 SGHTA and CDR2 FQGNSA. CDR3 sequence: CASSLIYSYNEQFF. The DNA for the CDR3 is TGTGCCAGCAGCTTAATCTACAGTTACAATGAGCAGTTCTTC.

The chain combines TRBV5-6 with TRBJ2-7; D ambiguous. The CDR3 covers 13 residues. Looked up from germline, CDR1 is SGHDT and CDR2 is YYEEEE. With 2 bases removed from V and 2 bases from J, the gap between germline ends came to 8 bases. CDR3 coding DNA: TGTGCCAGCAGCTTCCAATCCACCTACGAGCAGTACTTC. Protein: CASSFQSTYEQYF.

The CDR3 loop reads CSGTGVYEQYF. The CDR3 DNA sequence: TGCAGTGGGACGGGGGTCTACGAGCAGTACTTC. The chain recombines TRBV20-1 with TRBJ2-7, with D perhaps matching TRBD2 (6 bases). The CDR3 extends over 11 amino acids. The germline gives CDR1 DFQATT, CDR2 SNEGSKA (reference sequence). Trimming stripped 7 bases from V and 3 bases from J, with 10 bases between.

This chain uses TRBV6-6 with TRBJ1-2; D gene unclear. The V and J ends lost 6 bases and 4 bases respectively, with 9 bases between them. The CDR3 is 12 residues long. CDR1 and CDR2 from the germline V gene are MNHNY and SVGAGI (reference sequence). CDR3 in amino acids: CASSRPFYGYTF. CDR3 sequence (DNA): TGTGCCAGCAGCCGACCCTTCTATGGCTACACCTTC.

The chain is built from TRBV4-1 and TRBJ2-7; a possible D gene is TRBD1 (8 bases). Deletions cut 4 bases from V and 2 bases from J, with 24 bases between. CDR3 size: 18 residues. In germline, CDR1 is MGHRA, CDR2 YSYEKL. For the CDR3, the DNA is TGCGCCAGCAGCCCAACATCCATAACAGGGGGGGAGGCCTACGAGCAGTACTTC. Translated, it gives CASSPTSITGGEAYEQYF.